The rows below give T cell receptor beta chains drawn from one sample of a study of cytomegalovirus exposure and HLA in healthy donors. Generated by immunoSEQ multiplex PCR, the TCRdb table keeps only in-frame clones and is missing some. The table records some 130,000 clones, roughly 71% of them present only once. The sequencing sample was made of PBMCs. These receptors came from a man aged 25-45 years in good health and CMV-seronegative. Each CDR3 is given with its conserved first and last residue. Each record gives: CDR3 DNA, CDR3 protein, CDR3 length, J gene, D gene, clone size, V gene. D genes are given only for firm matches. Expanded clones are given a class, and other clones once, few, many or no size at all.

DNA: TGTGCCAGTAGTACCGGGACAGGGGGGTCCGAGCAGTACTTC; CDR3: CASSTGTGGSEQYF; length: 14; J: TRBJ2-7; D: TRBD1; size: -; V: TRBV19
DNA: TGTGCCAGCACCTCCCCAGGGGGCACCACAGATACGCAGTATTTT; CDR3: CASTSPGGTTDTQYF; length: 15; J: TRBJ2-3; D: TRBD1; size: -; V: TRBV6-1
DNA: TGTGCCATCAGGAGTAGCGGGGGGATTTCGGATGAGCAGTTCTTC; CDR3: CAIRSSGGISDEQFF; length: 15; J: TRBJ2-1; D: TRBD2; size: -; V: TRBV10-3
DNA: TGTGCCAGCACCCCCGGGACAGACGACGTCTATGGCTACACCTTC; CDR3: CASTPGTDDVYGYTF; length: 15; J: TRBJ1-2; D: TRBD1; size: -; V: TRBV9
DNA: TGTGCCAGCAGTTGGGGACTAGGCGCCTACGAGCAGTACTTC; CDR3: CASSWGLGAYEQYF; length: 14; J: TRBJ2-7; D: TRBD2; size: -; V: TRBV27
DNA: TGTGCCAGCAGCTTGACTAGCGGGGTCACCGGGGAGCTGTTTTTT; CDR3: CASSLTSGVTGELFF; length: 15; J: TRBJ2-2; D: TRBD2; size: few; V: TRBV7-7
DNA: TGTGCCAGCAGGGCGGATTTAGACTATGGCTACACCTTC; CDR3: CASRADLDYGYTF; length: 13; J: TRBJ1-2; D: -; size: -; V: TRBV6-1
DNA: TGTGCCAGCAGCCGAACAGGGGGCATGGACGAGCAGTACTTC; CDR3: CASSRTGGMDEQYF; length: 14; J: TRBJ2-7; D: TRBD1; size: -; V: TRBV11-3
DNA: TGTGCCAGCAGTTACAGGGGGCTAGAAACCGGGGAGCTGTTTTTT; CDR3: CASSYRGLETGELFF; length: 15; J: TRBJ2-2; D: TRBD1; size: -; V: TRBV5-6
DNA: TGTGCCAGCAGTGAAACGTGGTCAGTTGGTACCCAGTACTTC; CDR3: CASSETWSVGTQYF; length: 14; J: TRBJ2-5; D: -; size: -; V: TRBV25-1
DNA: TGTTCCAGCATCCCGACAGGCGGAGAGACCCAGTACTTC; CDR3: CSSIPTGGETQYF; length: 13; J: TRBJ2-5; D: -; size: few; V: TRBV7-9
DNA: TGTGCCAGTAGTGAGGCTAGCGGGGGCCAAGAGACCCAGTACTTC; CDR3: CASSEASGGQETQYF; length: 15; J: TRBJ2-5; D: TRBD2; size: -; V: TRBV19
DNA: TGTGCCAGTAGTATGCGGGGAGACTCCGAGCAGTACTTC; CDR3: CASSMRGDSEQYF; length: 13; J: TRBJ2-7; D: -; size: few; V: TRBV19
DNA: TGTGCCAGTAGTATAGACAGGGGCACAGGAGCTTTCTTT; CDR3: CASSIDRGTGAFF; length: 13; J: TRBJ1-1; D: -; size: -; V: TRBV19
DNA: TGCGCCAGCAGCAAGGACAGGGGAGAGACCCAGTACTTC; CDR3: CASSKDRGETQYF; length: 13; J: TRBJ2-5; D: TRBD1; size: -; V: TRBV5-1
DNA: TGTGCCAGCAGCTCCAGGCTAACTGGGAACACTGAAGCTTTCTTT; CDR3: CASSSRLTGNTEAFF; length: 15; J: TRBJ1-1; D: -; size: -; V: TRBV7-2
DNA: TGTGCCAGCAGCCCCCCCGGAAGTAGGGGCGGTGTTGAGCAGTACTTC; CDR3: CASSPPGSRGGVEQYF; length: 16; J: TRBJ2-7; D: -; size: -; V: TRBV7-6